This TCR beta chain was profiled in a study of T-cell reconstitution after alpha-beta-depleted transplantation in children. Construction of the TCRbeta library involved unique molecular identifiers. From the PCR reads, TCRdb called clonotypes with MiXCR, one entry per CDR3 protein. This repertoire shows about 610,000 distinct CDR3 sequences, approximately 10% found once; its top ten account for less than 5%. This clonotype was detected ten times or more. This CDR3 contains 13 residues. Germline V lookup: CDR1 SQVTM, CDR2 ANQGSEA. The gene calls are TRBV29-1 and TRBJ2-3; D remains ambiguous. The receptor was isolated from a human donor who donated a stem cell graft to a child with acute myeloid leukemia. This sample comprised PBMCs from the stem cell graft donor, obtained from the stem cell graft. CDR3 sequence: CSAPEISTDTQYF. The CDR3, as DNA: TGCAGTGCCCCGGAGATTAGCACAGATACGCAGTATTTT.